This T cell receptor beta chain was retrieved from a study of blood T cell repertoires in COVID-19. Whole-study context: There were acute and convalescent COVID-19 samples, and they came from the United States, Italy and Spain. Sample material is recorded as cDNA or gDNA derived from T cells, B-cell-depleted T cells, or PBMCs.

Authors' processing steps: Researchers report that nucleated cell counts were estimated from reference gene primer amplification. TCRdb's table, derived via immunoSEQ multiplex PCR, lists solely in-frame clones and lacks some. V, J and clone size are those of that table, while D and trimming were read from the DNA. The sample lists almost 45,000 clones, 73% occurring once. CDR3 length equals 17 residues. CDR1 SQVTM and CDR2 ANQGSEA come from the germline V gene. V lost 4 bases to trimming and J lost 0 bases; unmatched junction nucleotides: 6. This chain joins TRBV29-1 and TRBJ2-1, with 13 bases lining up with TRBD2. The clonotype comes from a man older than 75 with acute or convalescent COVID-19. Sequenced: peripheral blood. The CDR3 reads CSVVRLAGGSSYNEQFF. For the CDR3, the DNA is TGCAGCGTTGTTAGACTAGCGGGAGGTTCCTCCTACAATGAGCAGTTCTTC.